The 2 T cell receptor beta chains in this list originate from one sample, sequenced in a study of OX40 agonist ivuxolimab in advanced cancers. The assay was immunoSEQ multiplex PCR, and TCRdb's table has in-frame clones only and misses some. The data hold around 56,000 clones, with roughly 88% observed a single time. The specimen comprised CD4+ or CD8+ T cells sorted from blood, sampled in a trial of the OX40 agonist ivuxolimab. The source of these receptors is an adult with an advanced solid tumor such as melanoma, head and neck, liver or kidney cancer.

The CDR3 DNA follows: TGTGCCTGGGACCCCTGGGGGGAGCTGTTTTTT. Encoded protein: CAWDPWGELFF. The gene calls are TRBV30 and TRBJ2-2; D remains unclear. Germline CDR1 and CDR2: GTSNPN and SVGIG (reference sequence). The CDR3 runs 11 residues. Trimming took off 5 bases at V and 8 bases at J, with 9 bases between the two ends.

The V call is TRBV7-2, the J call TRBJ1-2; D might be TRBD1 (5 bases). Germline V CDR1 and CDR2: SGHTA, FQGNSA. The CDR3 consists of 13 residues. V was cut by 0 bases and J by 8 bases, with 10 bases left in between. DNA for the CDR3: TGTGCCAGCAGCTTAGCGGGACTAAGGGGCTACACCTTC. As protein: CASSLAGLRGYTF.